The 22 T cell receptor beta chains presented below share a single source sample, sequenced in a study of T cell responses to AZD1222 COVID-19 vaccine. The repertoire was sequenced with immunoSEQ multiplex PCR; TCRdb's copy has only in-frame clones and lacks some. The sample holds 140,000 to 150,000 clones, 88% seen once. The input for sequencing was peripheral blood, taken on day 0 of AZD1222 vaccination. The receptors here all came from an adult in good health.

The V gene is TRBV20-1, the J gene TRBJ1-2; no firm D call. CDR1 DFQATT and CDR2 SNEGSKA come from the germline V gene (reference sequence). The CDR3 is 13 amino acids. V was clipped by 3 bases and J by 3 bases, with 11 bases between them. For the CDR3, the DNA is TGCAGTGCTAGTCACCTCCTGGACTATGGCTACACCTTC. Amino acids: CSASHLLDYGYTF.

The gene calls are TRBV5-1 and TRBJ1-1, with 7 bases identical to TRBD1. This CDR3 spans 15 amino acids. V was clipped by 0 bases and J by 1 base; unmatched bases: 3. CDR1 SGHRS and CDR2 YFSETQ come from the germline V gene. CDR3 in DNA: TGCGCCAGCAGCTTGGGAGGGACAGAGAACACTGAAGCTTTCTTT. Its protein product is CASSLGGTENTEAFF.

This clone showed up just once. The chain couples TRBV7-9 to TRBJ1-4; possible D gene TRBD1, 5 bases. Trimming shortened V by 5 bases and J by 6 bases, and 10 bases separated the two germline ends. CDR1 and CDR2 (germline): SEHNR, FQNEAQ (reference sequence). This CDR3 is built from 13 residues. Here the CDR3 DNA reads TGTGCCAGCAGCACACAGGTCCATGAAAAACTGTTTTTT. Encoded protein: CASSTQVHEKLFF.

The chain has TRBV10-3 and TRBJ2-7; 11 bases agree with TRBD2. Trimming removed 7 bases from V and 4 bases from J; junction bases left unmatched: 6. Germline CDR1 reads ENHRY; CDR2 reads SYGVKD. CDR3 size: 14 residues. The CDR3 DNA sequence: TGTGCCATCAATCCCGGGACTAGCGGATACGAGCAGTACTTC. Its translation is CAINPGTSGYEQYF.

CDR3 protein: CASSFGFSGNTIYF. The CDR3 DNA sequence: TGTGCCAGCAGTTTCGGGTTCTCTGGAAACACCATATATTTT. The chain couples TRBV28 to TRBJ1-3, with D uncertain. Germline values: CDR1 MDHEN, CDR2 SYDVKM. The CDR3 sequence is 14 residues long. Trimming left V 3 bases short and J 0 bases short, with 6 bases between.

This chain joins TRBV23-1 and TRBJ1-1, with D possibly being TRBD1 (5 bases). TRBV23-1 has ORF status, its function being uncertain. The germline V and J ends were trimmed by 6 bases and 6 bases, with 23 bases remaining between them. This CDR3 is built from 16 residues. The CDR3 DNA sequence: TGCGCCAGCAGCCTAACCGGGCCAACGGGACTTGCTGAAGCTTTCTTT. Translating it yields CASSLTGPTGLAEAFF.

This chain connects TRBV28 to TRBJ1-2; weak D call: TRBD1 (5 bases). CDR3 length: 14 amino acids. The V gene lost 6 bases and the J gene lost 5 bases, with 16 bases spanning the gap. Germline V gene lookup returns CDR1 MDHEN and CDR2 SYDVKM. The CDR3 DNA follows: TGTGCCAGCAGCCCCGGAAACAGGAGATATGGCTACACCTTC. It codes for CASSPGNRRYGYTF.

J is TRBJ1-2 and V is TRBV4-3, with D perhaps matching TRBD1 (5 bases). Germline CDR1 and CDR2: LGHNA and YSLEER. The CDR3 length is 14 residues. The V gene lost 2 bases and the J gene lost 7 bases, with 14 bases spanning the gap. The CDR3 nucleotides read TGCGCCAGCAGCCAACGCGGGACTCCTGGTGGCTACACCTTC. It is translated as CASSQRGTPGGYTF.

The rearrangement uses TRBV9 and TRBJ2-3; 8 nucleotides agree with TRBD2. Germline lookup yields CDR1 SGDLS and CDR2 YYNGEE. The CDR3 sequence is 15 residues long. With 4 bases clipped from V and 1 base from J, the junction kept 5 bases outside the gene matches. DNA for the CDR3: TGTGCCAGCAGCCCCCGGGGGGGCCGCACAGATACGCAGTATTTT. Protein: CASSPRGGRTDTQYF.

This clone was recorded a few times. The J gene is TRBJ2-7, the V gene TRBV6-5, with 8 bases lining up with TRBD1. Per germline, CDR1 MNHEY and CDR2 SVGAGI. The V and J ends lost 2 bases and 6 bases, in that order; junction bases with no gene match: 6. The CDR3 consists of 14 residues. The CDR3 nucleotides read TGTGCCAGCAGTTACGCGGGGACAGGTGGCGAGCAGTACTTC. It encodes CASSYAGTGGEQYF.

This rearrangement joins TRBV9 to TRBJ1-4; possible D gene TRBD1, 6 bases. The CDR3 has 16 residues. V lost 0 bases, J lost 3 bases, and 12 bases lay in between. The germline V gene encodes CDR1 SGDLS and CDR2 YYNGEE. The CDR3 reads CASSVDSGAPNEKLFF. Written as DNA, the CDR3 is TGTGCCAGCAGCGTAGATTCGGGGGCACCTAATGAAAAACTGTTTTTT.

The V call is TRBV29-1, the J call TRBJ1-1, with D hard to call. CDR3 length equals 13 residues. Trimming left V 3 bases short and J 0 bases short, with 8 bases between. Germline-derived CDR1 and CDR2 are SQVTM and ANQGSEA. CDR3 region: CSVDLQLNTEAFF. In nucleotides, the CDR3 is TGCAGCGTTGATTTACAGTTGAACACTGAAGCTTTCTTT.

The CDR3 reads CASSLVGPTGFNEKLFF. The CDR3 region has the DNA TGTGCCAGCAGCTTAGTAGGGCCCACAGGGTTTAATGAAAAACTGTTTTTT. The chain joins TRBV7-6 to TRBJ1-4; D might be TRBD1 (6 bases). There are 17 residues in the CDR3. Germline V gene data show CDR1 as SGHVS and CDR2 as FNYEAQ. V lost 1 base and J lost 4, with 16 bases in between.

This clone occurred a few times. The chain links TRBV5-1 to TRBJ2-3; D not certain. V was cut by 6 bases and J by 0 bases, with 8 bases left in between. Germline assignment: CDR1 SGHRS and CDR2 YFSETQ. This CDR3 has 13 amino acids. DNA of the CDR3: TGCGCCAGCAAGACCTCTAGCACAGATACGCAGTATTTT. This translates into CASKTSSTDTQYF.

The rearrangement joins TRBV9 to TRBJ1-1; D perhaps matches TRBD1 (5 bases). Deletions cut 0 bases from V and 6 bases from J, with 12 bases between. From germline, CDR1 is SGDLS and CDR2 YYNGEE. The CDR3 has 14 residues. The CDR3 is CASSVVRTPAEAFF. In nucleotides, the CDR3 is TGTGCCAGCAGCGTAGTAAGGACACCAGCTGAAGCTTTCTTT.

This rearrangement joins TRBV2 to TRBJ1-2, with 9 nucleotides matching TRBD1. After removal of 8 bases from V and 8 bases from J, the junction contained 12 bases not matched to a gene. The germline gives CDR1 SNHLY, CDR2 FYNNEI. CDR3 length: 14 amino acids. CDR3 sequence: CASAVPQGAVGYTF. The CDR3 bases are TGTGCCAGCGCGGTGCCACAGGGGGCAGTAGGCTACACCTTC.

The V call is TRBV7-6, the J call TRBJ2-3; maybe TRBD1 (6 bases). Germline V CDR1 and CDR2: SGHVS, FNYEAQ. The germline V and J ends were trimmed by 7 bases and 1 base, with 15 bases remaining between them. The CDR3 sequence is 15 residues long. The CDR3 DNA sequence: TGTGCCAGCACTCCCTGGACAGCCGGCACAGATACGCAGTATTTT. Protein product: CASTPWTAGTDTQYF.

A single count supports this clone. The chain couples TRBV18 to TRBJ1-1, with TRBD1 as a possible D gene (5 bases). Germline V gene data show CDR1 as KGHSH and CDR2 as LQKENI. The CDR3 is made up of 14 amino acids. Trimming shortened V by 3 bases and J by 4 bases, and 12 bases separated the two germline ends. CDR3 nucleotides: TGTGCCAGCTCACCGGACATCTTCACCACTGAAGCTTTCTTT. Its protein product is CASSPDIFTTEAFF. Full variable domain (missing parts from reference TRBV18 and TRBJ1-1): NAGVMQNPRHLVRRRGQEARLRCSPMKGHSHVYWYRQLPEEGLKFMVYLQKENIIDESGMPKERFSAEFPKEGPSILRIQQVVRGDSAAYFCASSPDIFTTEAFFGQGTRLTVV.

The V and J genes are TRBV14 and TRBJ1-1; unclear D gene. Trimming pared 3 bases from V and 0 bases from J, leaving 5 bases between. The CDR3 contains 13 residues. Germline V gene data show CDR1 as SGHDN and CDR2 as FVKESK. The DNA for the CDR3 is TGTGCCAGCAGCCAGTTCATGAACACTGAAGCTTTCTTT. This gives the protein CASSQFMNTEAFF.

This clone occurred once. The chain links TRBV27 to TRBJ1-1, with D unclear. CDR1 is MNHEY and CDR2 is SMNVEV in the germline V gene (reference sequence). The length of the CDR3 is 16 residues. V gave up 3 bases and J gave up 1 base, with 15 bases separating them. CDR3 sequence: CASSFYRNSRNTEAFF. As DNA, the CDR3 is TGTGCCAGCAGTTTCTATAGAAACAGCCGGAACACTGAAGCTTTCTTT.

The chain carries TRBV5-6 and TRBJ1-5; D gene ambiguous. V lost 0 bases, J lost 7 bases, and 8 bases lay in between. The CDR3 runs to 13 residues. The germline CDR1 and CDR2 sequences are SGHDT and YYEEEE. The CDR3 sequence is CASSLGSLQPQHF. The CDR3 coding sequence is TGTGCCAGCAGCTTGGGAAGTTTACAGCCCCAGCATTTT.

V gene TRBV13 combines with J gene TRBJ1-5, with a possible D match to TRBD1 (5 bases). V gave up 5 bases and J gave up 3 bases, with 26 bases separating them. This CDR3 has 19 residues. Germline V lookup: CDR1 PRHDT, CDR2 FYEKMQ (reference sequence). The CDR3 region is CASSLRQLAHWCPNQPQHF. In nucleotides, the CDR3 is TGTGCCAGCAGCCTAAGACAGCTCGCTCATTGGTGTCCCAATCAGCCCCAGCATTTT.